Only a few counts were recorded for the clone carrying this TCR beta chain. The CDR3 runs to 18 residues. The ends were cut back, 0 bases at V and 5 bases at J, with 22 bases in the middle. The germline V gene encodes CDR1 MNHEY and CDR2 SVGEGT. This record belongs to a study of regulatory T cells in long-lasting Graves disease. Both iRepertoire HTBI primers and Arm-PCR of CDR3 regions were used to build the TCR beta libraries. TCRdb analysed the multiplex PCR reads with MiXCR anew, one entry per CDR3 protein. The table has fewer than 650,000 distinct CDR3 sequences, around 16% seen once. Time point of the sample: newly diagnosed GD, antithyroid drugs for less than 3 months. Isolated PBMC RNA provided the starting material for the TCR library. Staff took roughly 8.8 milliliters of peripheral blood and put it into EDTA tubes. These data also formed part of another study, on T cells in Graves' hyperthyroidism and ophthalmopathy. That study adds: During a first-round RT-PCR of the TCR CDR3, the HTBI primer set was used.

The source material was peripheral blood mononuclear cells (PBMCs), sampled at new diagnosis, from a patient treated with antithyroid drugs. The chain joins TRBV6-2 or TRBV6-3 to TRBJ2-5; D remains unclear. This receptor was obtained from a man aged 18 to 29 with Graves disease. CDR3 nucleotides: TGTGCCAGCAGTTACTCCAACGAAGGCCTTGTAGGCCGGGAGACCCAGTACTTC. Translated: CASSYSNEGLVGRETQYF.